A single sample gave rise to the 20 T cell receptor beta chains below, sequenced in a study of monozygotic twins with inflammatory bowel disease. After re-calling the 5' RACE reads, TCRdb lists one entry per CDR3 protein, DNA absent. The data show hundreds of thousands of distinct CDR3 sequences, and the top ten clones hold 5.6%. Sequencing was carried out using blood. The origin of the receptors is a human donor with ulcerative colitis or Crohn's disease, or a healthy co-twin of an affected twin (not recorded which).

The CDR3: CASSPTDSWRETQYF. The rearrangement joins TRBV27 to TRBJ2-5; the D call from TCRdb, TRBD1, cannot be confirmed without DNA. The CDR3 loop spans 15 amino acids. From germline, CDR1 is MNHEY and CDR2 SMNVEV (reference sequence).

CDR3 sequence reads: CASSYRDRISTNEKLFF. This chain connects TRBV5-6 to TRBJ1-4; TCRdb picks TRBD1, but there is no DNA to check that call. The CDR3 is 17 residues long. The germline V gene has CDR1 SGHDT and CDR2 YYEEEE.

The chain joins TRBV14 to TRBJ2-7; TCRdb returns TRBD1, unconfirmable since there is no DNA. This CDR3 has 12 residues. The germline V gene has CDR1 SGHDN and CDR2 FVKESK. The CDR3 loop reads CASSFLEGRQYF.

V usage is TRBV12-3 or TRBV12-4 and J usage is TRBJ2-2; TCRdb's assignment of TRBD1 cannot be checked, as there is no DNA. This CDR3 has 14 amino acids. Here the CDR3 reads CASSRRGLTGELFF.

This sequence joins TRBV7-2 and TRBJ1-1. Germline CDR1 is SGHTA and CDR2 is FQGNSA. CDR3 length: 15 amino acids. The CDR3 here is CASRSRDVGNTEAFF. The full variable domain, with the rest looked up from reference TRBV7-2 and TRBJ1-1, is GAGVSQSPSNKVTEKGKDVELRCDPISGHTALYWYRQSLGQGLEFLIYFQGNSAPDKSGLPSDRFSAERTGGSVSTLTIQRTQQEDSAVYLCASRSRDVGNTEAFFGQGTRLTVV.

The V call is TRBV6-2 or TRBV6-3, the J call TRBJ2-7; checking the TCRdb D call of TRBD1 is not possible without DNA. The length of the CDR3 is 15 residues. The V gene's germline CDR1 is MNHEY and CDR2 SVGEGT. CDR3 region: CASSDPAGKYYEQYF.

V and J are TRBV28 and TRBJ2-3; there is no DNA to check the TCRdb D call of TRBD1. Per the germline V gene, CDR1 is MDHEN and CDR2 is SYDVKM. The CDR3 is 14 amino acids. The CDR3: CASSRDRNTDTQYF.

The chain employs TRBV27 and TRBJ2-6. The CDR3 has 13 residues. In germline, CDR1 is MNHEY, CDR2 SMNVEV (reference sequence). The CDR3 here is CASSLIGANVLTF.

V is TRBV5-1 and J is TRBJ2-2. Germline V gene data show CDR1 as SGHRS and CDR2 as YFSETQ. This CDR3 is 13 amino acids long. The CDR3 is CASRRGPDGELFF.

The rearrangement joins TRBV7-9 to TRBJ1-4. The germline V gene has CDR1 SEHNR and CDR2 FQNEAQ (reference sequence). This CDR3 comprises 15 residues. CDR3 region: CASSLQISTNEKLFF.

The chain carries TRBV7-9 and TRBJ2-7. The CDR3 has 14 amino acids. CDR1 and CDR2 from the germline V gene are SEHNR and FQNEAQ (reference sequence). The CDR3 here is CASSLPGGSYEQYF.

This rearrangement joins TRBV20-1 to TRBJ2-6; TCRdb reports TRBD2, a call that lacks DNA to check it against. This CDR3 is built from 16 residues. CDR1 is DFQATT, CDR2 SNEGSKA, per germline (reference sequence). CDR3 sequence reads: CSARAVAGSGANVLTF.

This chain connects TRBV18 to TRBJ1-3; TCRdb returns TRBD1, unconfirmable since there is no DNA. From germline, CDR1 is KGHSH and CDR2 LQKENI. The CDR3 length is 16 residues. CDR3 amino acids: CASSPSLGQQRNTIYF.

This chain joins TRBV7-3 and TRBJ2-4. The CDR3 runs 11 residues. Germline CDR1 SGHTA, CDR2 FQGTGA. The CDR3: CASRETNIQYF.

The chain employs TRBV6-1 and TRBJ2-2; TCRdb's assignment of TRBD1 cannot be checked, as there is no DNA. CDR1 and CDR2 from the germline V gene are MNHNS and SASEGT. The length of the CDR3 is 14 residues. The CDR3 here is CASRPAGGPGELFF.

The chain is built from TRBV15 and TRBJ2-1; TCRdb names TRBD1, which stays unverified in the absence of DNA. The CDR3 is made up of 15 amino acids. CDR1 and CDR2 from the germline V gene are LNHNV and YYDKDF (reference sequence). CDR3 protein: CATSIIGGAYNEQFF.

The chain combines TRBV18 with TRBJ2-7; TCRdb reports TRBD1, a call that lacks DNA to check it against. The CDR3 has 15 residues. Germline-derived CDR1 and CDR2 are KGHSH and LQKENI. The CDR3 reads CASSPRQGSSYEQYF.

This chain connects TRBV4-3 to TRBJ1-3. CDR1 and CDR2 (germline): LGHNA, YSLEER. CDR3 length: 18 residues. The CDR3: CASSQVLGGPYSGNTIYF.

The gene calls are TRBV28 and TRBJ2-1. Germline loops: CDR1 MDHEN, CDR2 SYDVKM. The CDR3 is 12 amino acids. The CDR3 loop reads CASSFADNEQFF.

The chain links TRBV14 to TRBJ1-4; TCRdb's D call of TRBD1 is untestable without DNA. Germline V CDR1 and CDR2: SGHDN, FVKESK. This CDR3 spans 15 amino acids. CDR3: CASSQSGGTNEKLFF. Full variable domain (missing parts from reference TRBV14 and TRBJ1-4): EAGVTQFPSHSVIEKGQTVTLRCDPISGHDNLYWYRRVMGKEIKFLLHFVKESKQDESGMPNNRFLAERTGGTYSTLKVQPAELEDSGVYFCASSQSGGTNEKLFFGSGTQLSVL.